The rows below give T cell receptor beta chains drawn from one sample of a study of cytomegalovirus exposure and HLA in healthy donors. The method was immunoSEQ multiplex PCR; TCRdb's version includes in-frame clones alone and lacks a portion of them. Of 81,000 or so clones in the sample, roughly 77% are singletons; the top ten hold around 4.3%. The sequenced material came from PBMCs. The source of these receptors is a man between 60 and 75 years old in good health and CMV-seronegative. CDR3s include the opening cysteine and the closing phenylalanine or tryptophan. A D gene is named only where the DNA matches it firmly. Rows may omit the clone size; those that give it use once, few, many or a size class.

abundance: NA
v_gene: TRBV16
d_gene: NA
j_gene: TRBJ1-2
CDR3nt: TGTGCCAGCAGCCAATCCCCTGGAGGAGGGAACAACTATGGCTACACCTTC
CDR3aa: CASSQSPGGGNNYGYTF

abundance: NA
v_gene: TRBV11-2
d_gene: NA
j_gene: TRBJ2-3
CDR3nt: TGTGCCAGCAGCTTAAGGGGTAATGGAGATACGCAGTATTTT
CDR3aa: CASSLRGNGDTQYF

abundance: few
v_gene: TRBV5-4
d_gene: TRBD1
j_gene: TRBJ1-6
CDR3nt: TGTGCCAGCAGCGACCGGGACAGGGCGGGTAATTCACCCCTCCACTTT
CDR3aa: CASSDRDRAGNSPLHF

abundance: NA
v_gene: TRBV27
d_gene: TRBD2
j_gene: TRBJ2-7
CDR3nt: TGTGCCAGCAGCAATAGCGGGCGCGCCTACGAGCAGTACTTC
CDR3aa: CASSNSGRAYEQYF

abundance: NA
v_gene: TRBV5-1
d_gene: NA
j_gene: TRBJ1-2
CDR3nt: TGCGCCAGCAGCTTGGCCGGCGGGACCACGAACTATTATGGCTACACCTTC
CDR3aa: CASSLAGGTTNYYGYTF

abundance: NA
v_gene: TRBV30
d_gene: TRBD2
j_gene: TRBJ2-7
CDR3nt: TGTGCCTGGAAAGGGACTAGCGGGTCTTACGAGCAGTACTTC
CDR3aa: CAWKGTSGSYEQYF

abundance: once
v_gene: TRBV7-8
d_gene: NA
j_gene: TRBJ1-1
CDR3nt: TGTGCCAGCAGCTTTAAGGGACTTATCCCTGAAGCTTTCTTT
CDR3aa: CASSFKGLIPEAFF

abundance: few
v_gene: TRBV11-3
d_gene: NA
j_gene: TRBJ2-5
CDR3nt: TGTGCCAGCAGCTTTTGGGCCGCCCCCCAAGAGACCCAGTACTTC
CDR3aa: CASSFWAAPQETQYF

abundance: NA
v_gene: TRBV11-2
d_gene: NA
j_gene: TRBJ2-2
CDR3nt: TGTGCCAGCAGCCCAAGACAGGATCCGAACACCGGGGAGCTGTTTTTT
CDR3aa: CASSPRQDPNTGELFF

abundance: NA
v_gene: TRBV15
d_gene: NA
j_gene: TRBJ1-2
CDR3nt: TGTGCCACCAGCAGAGATAGGGGCTTAGTCCTTGGCTACACCTTC
CDR3aa: CATSRDRGLVLGYTF

abundance: NA
v_gene: TRBV7-2
d_gene: NA
j_gene: TRBJ1-1
CDR3nt: TGTGCCAGCAGCTATCCCCCGGGTGAAGCTTTCTTT
CDR3aa: CASSYPPGEAFF

abundance: NA
v_gene: TRBV27
d_gene: TRBD1
j_gene: TRBJ1-6
CDR3nt: TGTGCCAGCAGTTTGCGGATGGGACAGGGGGCCTCACCCCTCCACTTT
CDR3aa: CASSLRMGQGASPLHF

abundance: many
v_gene: TRBV2
d_gene: NA
j_gene: TRBJ2-7
CDR3nt: TGTGCCAGCAGTCCCCCGGACACGTACGAGCAGTACTTC
CDR3aa: CASSPPDTYEQYF

abundance: NA
v_gene: TRBV9
d_gene: TRBD1
j_gene: TRBJ2-1
CDR3nt: TGTGCCAGCAGCGTAGAGGGACAGGACTACAATGAGCAGTTCTTC
CDR3aa: CASSVEGQDYNEQFF

abundance: NA
v_gene: TRBV19
d_gene: NA
j_gene: TRBJ1-2
CDR3nt: TGTGCCAGTAGAGGGGCGGAGGGGTTAGGCTATGGCTACACCTTC
CDR3aa: CASRGAEGLGYGYTF

abundance: many
v_gene: TRBV10-1
d_gene: NA
j_gene: TRBJ1-1
CDR3nt: TGCGCCAGCAAAGCCCGGGAGAACACTGAAGCTTTCTTT
CDR3aa: CASKARENTEAFF

abundance: NA
v_gene: TRBV30
d_gene: TRBD1
j_gene: TRBJ1-1
CDR3nt: TGTGCCTGGAGTGGGGGGATTGGGACAGGGGAAACTGAAGCTTTCTTT
CDR3aa: CAWSGGIGTGETEAFF

abundance: few
v_gene: TRBV5-6
d_gene: NA
j_gene: TRBJ2-7
CDR3nt: TGTGCCAGCAGCTACGGGTCCTACGAGCAGTACTTC
CDR3aa: CASSYGSYEQYF

abundance: few
v_gene: TRBV9
d_gene: NA
j_gene: TRBJ2-7
CDR3nt: TGTGCCAGCAGCACCTCGAACCGGGGGGAGCAGTACTTC
CDR3aa: CASSTSNRGEQYF

abundance: NA
v_gene: TRBV9
d_gene: TRBD2
j_gene: TRBJ2-7
CDR3nt: TGTGCCAGCAGCGTAGGTGCTCGGGGACTACTGGGGGACGAGCAGTACTTC
CDR3aa: CASSVGARGLLGDEQYF

abundance: NA
v_gene: TRBV29-1
d_gene: NA
j_gene: TRBJ1-1
CDR3nt: TGCAGCGTTGAACCCCTCCTGGGGGGTGTTACTGAAGCTTTCTTT
CDR3aa: CSVEPLLGGVTEAFF

abundance: NA
v_gene: TRBV30
d_gene: NA
j_gene: TRBJ1-1
CDR3nt: TGTGCCTGGAGTAGTCAGGTTGACACTGAAGCTTTCTTT
CDR3aa: CAWSSQVDTEAFF

abundance: NA
v_gene: TRBV7-9
d_gene: TRBD1
j_gene: TRBJ1-6
CDR3nt: TGTGCCAGCAGCTTAGGAGGACAGGCCCTCTCACCCCTCCACTTT
CDR3aa: CASSLGGQALSPLHF

abundance: few
v_gene: TRBV7-2
d_gene: TRBD1
j_gene: TRBJ1-2
CDR3nt: TGTGCCAGCAGGCGGACAGGGGTTTATGGCTACACCTTC
CDR3aa: CASRRTGVYGYTF

abundance: NA
v_gene: TRBV7-3
d_gene: NA
j_gene: TRBJ2-5
CDR3nt: TGTGCCAGCAGCTTATCATTGGGGGGAGAGACCCAGTACTTC
CDR3aa: CASSLSLGGETQYF

abundance: NA
v_gene: TRBV15
d_gene: NA
j_gene: TRBJ2-5
CDR3nt: TGTGCCACCAGCGAGAACAGGGCGAGCCAAGAGACCCAGTACTTC
CDR3aa: CATSENRASQETQYF

abundance: NA
v_gene: TRBV9
d_gene: TRBD1
j_gene: TRBJ2-6
CDR3nt: TGTGCCAGCAGCGAGGACAGGGCCTCTGGGGCCAACGTCCTGACTTTC
CDR3aa: CASSEDRASGANVLTF

abundance: NA
v_gene: TRBV19
d_gene: TRBD2
j_gene: TRBJ2-2
CDR3nt: TGTGCCAGTAGTATTCGGGGGGGTACCGGGGAGCTGTTTTTT
CDR3aa: CASSIRGGTGELFF

abundance: NA
v_gene: TRBV10-3
d_gene: TRBD1
j_gene: TRBJ2-7
CDR3nt: TGTGCCATCAGACCAACAGGGGGGACCTACGAGCAGTACTTC
CDR3aa: CAIRPTGGTYEQYF

abundance: NA
v_gene: TRBV11-2
d_gene: NA
j_gene: TRBJ1-4
CDR3nt: TGTGCCAGCAGCTCGGCGGGTACTAATGAAAAACTGTTTTTT
CDR3aa: CASSSAGTNEKLFF

abundance: NA
v_gene: TRBV14
d_gene: TRBD1
j_gene: TRBJ1-1
CDR3nt: TGTGCCAGCAGCAACAGGGGGAGCACTGAAGCTTTCTTT
CDR3aa: CASSNRGSTEAFF

abundance: NA
v_gene: TRBV21-1
d_gene: NA
j_gene: TRBJ1-3
CDR3nt: TGTGCCAGCAGCAAAGCCGGACAGGCCTCTGGAAACACCATATATTTT
CDR3aa: CASSKAGQASGNTIYF

abundance: few
v_gene: TRBV19
d_gene: TRBD2
j_gene: TRBJ2-7
CDR3nt: TGTGCCAGTAGTATGACTAGCGGCCCCTACGAGCAGTACTTC
CDR3aa: CASSMTSGPYEQYF

abundance: NA
v_gene: TRBV6-1
d_gene: TRBD1
j_gene: TRBJ1-2
CDR3nt: TGTGCCAGCAGTCCGGCCGGGACAGGGGGCGGCTACACCTTC
CDR3aa: CASSPAGTGGGYTF

abundance: once
v_gene: TRBV18
d_gene: TRBD2
j_gene: TRBJ2-2
CDR3nt: TGTGCCAGCTCATCGGCGTCTAGCGGGGGAGGAACCGGGGAGCTGTTTTTT
CDR3aa: CASSSASSGGGTGELFF

abundance: NA
v_gene: TRBV14
d_gene: NA
j_gene: TRBJ2-1
CDR3nt: TGTGCCAGCAGCCAGAGAGGGGGGGAACCCTACAATGAGCAGTTCTTC
CDR3aa: CASSQRGGEPYNEQFF

abundance: NA
v_gene: TRBV6-5
d_gene: NA
j_gene: TRBJ1-2
CDR3nt: TGTGCCAGCAGTCCTGCCCTGGGGCTTGGCTACACCTTC
CDR3aa: CASSPALGLGYTF

abundance: NA
v_gene: TRBV7-2
d_gene: NA
j_gene: TRBJ1-3
CDR3nt: TGTGCCAGCAGCTACCTCTTACGGGATTACTCTGGAAACACCATATATTTT
CDR3aa: CASSYLLRDYSGNTIYF

abundance: NA
v_gene: TRBV12-5
d_gene: NA
j_gene: TRBJ2-3
CDR3nt: TGTGCTAGTGGCCTTGACCGGGGGTTGGGGACGCAGTATTTT
CDR3aa: CASGLDRGLGTQYF

abundance: NA
v_gene: TRBV30
d_gene: NA
j_gene: TRBJ2-4
CDR3nt: TGTGCCTGGAGTCGTCTAAGTCGGGCCAAAAACATTCAGTACTTC
CDR3aa: CAWSRLSRAKNIQYF

abundance: NA
v_gene: TRBV7-6
d_gene: TRBD2
j_gene: TRBJ2-7
CDR3nt: TGTGCCAGCAGCCCTTCGGGGGGGGTAGCGGGGGCGTACGAGCAGTACTTC
CDR3aa: CASSPSGGVAGAYEQYF